This TCR beta chain was sequenced in a study of T cell changes during pregnancy in multiple sclerosis. Using immunoSEQ multiplex PCR, the repertoire was profiled, and TCRdb retains in-frame clones only, with some absent. The table records some 77,000 clones, roughly 91% of them present only once. Per the germline V gene, CDR1 is GTSNPN and CDR2 is SVGIG (reference sequence). The V end was cut by 3 bases, the J end by 5 bases, with 11 bases between. This CDR3 comprises 12 residues. The chain is built from TRBV30 and TRBJ2-7, with D uncertain. The receptor comes from a female donor in good health, enrolled as a control in a pregnancy study. The sequenced sample was peripheral blood, obtained after pregnancy. The DNA for the CDR3 is TGTGCCTGGAGCAGGCCGAGCCACGAGCAGTACTTC. Translating it yields CAWSRPSHEQYF.